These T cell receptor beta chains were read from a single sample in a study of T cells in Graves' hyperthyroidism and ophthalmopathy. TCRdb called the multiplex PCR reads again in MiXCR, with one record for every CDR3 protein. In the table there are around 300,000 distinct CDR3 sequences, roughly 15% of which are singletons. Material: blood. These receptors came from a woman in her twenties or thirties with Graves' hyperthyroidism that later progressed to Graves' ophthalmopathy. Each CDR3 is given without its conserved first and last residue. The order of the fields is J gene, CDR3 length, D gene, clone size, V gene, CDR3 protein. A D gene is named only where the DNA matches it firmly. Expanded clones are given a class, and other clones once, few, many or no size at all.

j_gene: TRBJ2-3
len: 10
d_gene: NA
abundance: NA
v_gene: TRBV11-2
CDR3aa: ASSFSEDTQY

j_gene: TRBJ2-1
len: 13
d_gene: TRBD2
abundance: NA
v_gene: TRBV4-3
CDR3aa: ASSQLAGDIYEQF

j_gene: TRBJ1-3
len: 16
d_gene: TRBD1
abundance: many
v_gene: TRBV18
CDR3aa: ASSPPWGQGASGNTIY

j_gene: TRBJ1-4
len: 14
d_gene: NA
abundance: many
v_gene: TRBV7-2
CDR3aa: ASSLGGPITNEKLF

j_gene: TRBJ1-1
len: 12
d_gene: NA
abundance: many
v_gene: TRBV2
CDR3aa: ASSELGTYTEAF

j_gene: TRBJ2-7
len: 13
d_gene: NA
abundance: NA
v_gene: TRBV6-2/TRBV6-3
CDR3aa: ASSFSIQGNYEQY

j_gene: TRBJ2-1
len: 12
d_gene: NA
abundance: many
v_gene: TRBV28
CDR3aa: ANKDMSSYNEQF

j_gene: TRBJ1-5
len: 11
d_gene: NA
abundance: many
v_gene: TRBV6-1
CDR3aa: ASSPGTNQPQH

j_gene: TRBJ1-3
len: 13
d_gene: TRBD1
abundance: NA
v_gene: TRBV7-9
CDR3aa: ASSPPTGFGNTIY

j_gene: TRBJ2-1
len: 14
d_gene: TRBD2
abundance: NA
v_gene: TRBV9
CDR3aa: ASSTSGTSYYNEQF

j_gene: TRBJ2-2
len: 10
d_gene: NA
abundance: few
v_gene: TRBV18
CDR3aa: ASSPQGGELF

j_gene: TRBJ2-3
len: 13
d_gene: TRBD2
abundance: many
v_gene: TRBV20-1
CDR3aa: SAKSGTIITDTQY

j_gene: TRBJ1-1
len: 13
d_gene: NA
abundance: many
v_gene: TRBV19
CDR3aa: ASSMGDTVTTEAF

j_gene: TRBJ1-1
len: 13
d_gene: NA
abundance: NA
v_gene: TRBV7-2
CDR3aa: ASSLLGGPSLIAF

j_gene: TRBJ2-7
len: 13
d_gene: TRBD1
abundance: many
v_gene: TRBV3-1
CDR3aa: ASSQEDRDSYEQY

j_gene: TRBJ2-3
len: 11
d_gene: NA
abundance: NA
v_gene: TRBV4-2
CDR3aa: ASSQEFTDTQY

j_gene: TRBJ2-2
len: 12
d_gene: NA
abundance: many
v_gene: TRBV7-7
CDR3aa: ASSLALTVGELF

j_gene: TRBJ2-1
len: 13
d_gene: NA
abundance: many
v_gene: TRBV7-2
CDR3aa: ASSLVGGISDEQF

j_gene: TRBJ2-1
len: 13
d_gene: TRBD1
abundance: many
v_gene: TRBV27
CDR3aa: ASSVTGGLYNEQF

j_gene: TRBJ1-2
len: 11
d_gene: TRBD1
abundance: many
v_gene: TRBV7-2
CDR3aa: ASSGDRIYGYT